This TCR beta chain was recorded in a study of T cell responses to AZD1222 COVID-19 vaccine. Whether given at about 4 or about 12 weeks, second doses were pooled. Points from the study as a whole: Increased Spike-specific TCR breadth and depth were observed after two AZD1222 doses. Reportedly, nearly half the spike-specific TCRs target unmutated variant regions.

This clone showed up just once. The antigen is undetermined. TCRdb's copy holds only in-frame clones and misses some; the assay was immunoSEQ multiplex PCR. The data show fewer than 85,000 clones, 85% to 90% seen once. This CDR3 comprises 12 residues. Trimming took 3 bases from V and 2 from J, leaving 7 bases between them. Germline CDR1 and CDR2: DFQATT and SNEGSKA (reference sequence). V and J are TRBV20-1 and TRBJ2-5; D not resolved. Sequenced material: peripheral blood, taken 28 days after the second AZD1222 dose. The TCR was taken from an adult who received the AZD1222 COVID-19 vaccine. The CDR3: CSASADQETQYF. CDR3 nucleotide sequence: TGCAGTGCTAGTGCGGATCAAGAGACCCAGTACTTC.